This T cell receptor beta chain was sequenced for a study of early T cells in non-severe SARS-CoV-2 infection. Individual cDNA molecules were tagged with unique molecular identifiers. Each CDR3 protein gets one entry after TCRdb re-called the 5' RACE reads with MiXCR. This sample has around 62,000 distinct CDR3 sequences, with about 4.9% found just once. V was clipped by 7 bases and J by 7 bases, with 17 bases between them. There are 14 residues in the CDR3. Looked up from germline, CDR1 is DFQATT and CDR2 is SNEGSKA (reference sequence). Sequencing input: whole blood. The receptor was derived from an adult who was a healthcare worker with PCR-confirmed SARS-CoV-2 infection or an uninfected control (not recorded which). The V call is TRBV20-1, the J call TRBJ1-6; D not resolved. DNA of the CDR3: TGCAGTGGATGGGAGAACCCAGTAAATTCACCCCTCCACTTT. Its protein is CSGWENPVNSPLHF.